One sample yielded the 18 T cell receptor beta chains listed below, sequenced in a study of blood T cell repertoires in COVID-19. Profiling relied on immunoSEQ multiplex PCR, and the TCRdb table lists in-frame clones only, not all of them. The sample lists some 51,000 clones, around 90% occurring once. Material: peripheral blood. The receptors come from a man in his forties or fifties with active COVID-19.

V gene TRBV5-1 combines with J gene TRBJ2-3; TRBD2 aligns across 15 bases. The CDR3 has 16 residues. With 4 bases clipped from V and 5 bases from J, the junction kept 5 bases outside the gene matches. Germline V CDR1 and CDR2: SGHRS, YFSETQ. This CDR3 is CASSPPGLAGGDTQYF. CDR3 coding DNA: TGCGCCAGCAGCCCTCCGGGACTAGCGGGAGGAGATACGCAGTATTTT. The whole variable domain, remainder taken from reference TRBV5-1 and TRBJ2-3, is KAGVTQTPRYLIKTRGQQVTLSCSPISGHRSVSWYQQTPGQGLQFLFEYFSETQRNKGNFPGRFSGRQFSNSRSEMNVSTLELGDSALYLCASSPPGLAGGDTQYFGPGTRLTVL.

The V and J genes are TRBV27 and TRBJ2-3; D unclear. Germline loops: CDR1 MNHEY, CDR2 SMNVEV (reference sequence). Deletions cut 3 bases from V and 2 bases from J, with 15 bases between. CDR3 length: 16 residues. As DNA, the CDR3 is TGTGCCAGCAGTTTTTGGCCCCCCGAGGACACAGATACGCAGTATTTT. Residues: CASSFWPPEDTDTQYF.

The gene calls are TRBV6-2 or TRBV6-3 and TRBJ2-7; 7 bases map to TRBD1. The CDR3 runs to 14 residues. Germline loops: CDR1 MNHEY, CDR2 SVGEGT. V shed 0 bases, J shed 7 bases, and the junction held 6 bases outside the gene matches. CDR3 in DNA: TGTGCCAGCAGTTACTCGAGGGGGCCGGGGGAGCAGTACTTC. This encodes CASSYSRGPGEQYF.

J is TRBJ1-1 and V is TRBV9, with TRBD1 matching over 8 bases. CDR3 size: 15 residues. The J segment lost 3 bases and the V segment lost 4 bases, leaving 8 bases of the junction unmatched. Germline CDR1 reads SGDLS; CDR2 reads YYNGEE. The CDR3 nucleotides are TGTGCCAGCAGCACCCGAGACAGGGGTGACACTGAAGCTTTCTTT. As protein: CASSTRDRGDTEAFF.

The genes are TRBV4-1 and TRBJ2-5; D is possibly TRBD2 (6 bases). Germline V lookup: CDR1 MGHRA, CDR2 YSYEKL. The CDR3 length is 13 residues. V lost 4 bases to trimming and J lost 1 base, with 7 bases between them. In nucleotides, the CDR3 is TGCGCCAGCAGCCGGGGGGTCCAAGAGACCCAGTACTTC. Its translation: CASSRGVQETQYF.

V is TRBV7-3 and J is TRBJ1-6, with a possible D match to TRBD1 (6 bases). Germline CDR1 is SGHTA and CDR2 is FQGTGA. The length of the CDR3 is 14 residues. V gave up 5 bases and J gave up 5 bases, with 10 bases separating them. The CDR3 spells CASSRGQNNSPLHF. CDR3 sequence (DNA): TGTGCCAGCAGCCGCGGACAGAATAATTCACCCCTCCACTTT.

The chain uses TRBV9 and TRBJ1-1; TRBD1 is a possible D gene (6 bases). Germline V gives CDR1 SGDLS, CDR2 YYNGEE. This CDR3 has 14 amino acids. Deletions cut 0 bases from V and 1 base from J, with 7 bases between. For the CDR3, the DNA is TGTGCCAGCAGCGTAGTGACAGGGAACACTGAAGCTTTCTTT. Translation gives CASSVVTGNTEAFF.

This rearrangement joins TRBV18 to TRBJ2-7; D unresolved. V shed 3 bases and J shed 4 bases, with 7 bases lying between them. The CDR3 runs 12 residues. In germline, CDR1 is KGHSH, CDR2 LQKENI. This CDR3 is CASSPENYEQYF. The DNA for the CDR3 is TGTGCCAGCTCACCCGAGAATTACGAGCAGTACTTC.

The rearrangement links TRBV7-8 to TRBJ1-2; 8 bases are a match to TRBD1. Unmatched junction bases numbered 12, after V lost 5 bases and J lost 1 base. The CDR3 runs to 17 residues. CDR1 is SGHVS, CDR2 FQNEAQ, per germline. The CDR3 is CASSPIQGAGFNYGYTF. The CDR3 coding sequence is TGTGCCAGCAGCCCCATTCAGGGGGCAGGTTTTAACTATGGCTACACCTTC.

This chain's CDR3 is CASSLGGREDIQYF. The CDR3 bases are TGTGCCAGCAGCTTAGGGGGACGGGAGGACATTCAGTACTTC. The V and J genes are TRBV11-2 and TRBJ2-4, with TRBD2 identical over 7 bases. V shed 1 base and J 8 bases; nucleotides not matched to a gene: 5. The CDR3 covers 14 residues. Germline CDR1 reads SGHAT; CDR2 reads FQNNGV. Full variable domain (outside the CDR3, taken from reference TRBV11-2 and TRBJ2-4): EAGVAQSPRYKIIEKRQSVAFWCNPISGHATLYWYQQILGQGPKLLIQFQNNGVVDDSQLPKDRFSAERLKGVDSTLKIQPAKLEDSAVYLCASSLGGREDIQYFGAGTRLSVL.

This clone was found a few times. The chain combines TRBV28 with TRBJ1-1; the match to TRBD1 covers 9 bases. V trimming: 6 bases; J trimming: 4 bases; junction bases outside the gene matches: 0. This CDR3 has 12 residues. The germline V gene has CDR1 MDHEN and CDR2 SYDVKM. Here the CDR3 DNA reads TGTGCCAGCAGGACAGGGGGCACTGAAGCTTTCTTT. It encodes CASRTGGTEAFF.

This clone was counted a single time. The rearrangement uses TRBV27 and TRBJ1-5; D possibly corresponds to TRBD1 (6 bases). V was cut by 5 bases and J by 7 bases, with 12 bases left in between. Germline loops: CDR1 MNHEY, CDR2 SMNVEV (reference sequence). The CDR3 is made up of 13 amino acids. CDR3: CASSHTGLQPQHF. CDR3 DNA: TGTGCCAGCAGTCACACAGGGTTGCAGCCCCAGCATTTT.

The rearrangement joins TRBV30 to TRBJ2-7; D is unclear. V was pared by 3 bases and J by 4 bases, with 7 bases between. The CDR3 is made up of 11 amino acids. Germline assignment: CDR1 GTSNPN and CDR2 SVGIG (reference sequence). DNA of the CDR3: TGTGCCTGGAGCGTCGAGTACGAGCAGTACTTC. This sequence encodes CAWSVEYEQYF. The entire variable domain, with the rest obtained from reference TRBV30 and TRBJ2-7, is as follows: SQTIHQWPATLVQPVGSPLSLECTVEGTSNPNLYWYRQAAGRGLQLLFYSVGIGQISSEVPQNLSASRPQDRQFILSSKKLLLSDSGFYLCAWSVEYEQYFGPGTRLTVT.

V is TRBV18 and J is TRBJ2-7; D perhaps matches TRBD1 (6 bases). The CDR3 loop spans 14 amino acids. Germline CDR1 and CDR2: KGHSH and LQKENI. V lost 3 bases and J lost 1, with 10 bases in between. CDR3: CASSPMDSSYEQYF. The CDR3, as DNA: TGTGCCAGCTCACCGATGGACAGTTCCTACGAGCAGTACTTC.

V is TRBV2 and J is TRBJ1-1, with TRBD1 as a possible D gene (5 bases). CDR1 is SNHLY and CDR2 is FYNNEI in the germline V gene. V shed 7 bases and J shed 2 bases, with 11 bases lying between them. The CDR3 loop spans 13 amino acids. CDR3 amino acids: CASTLDINTEAFF. The CDR3 DNA reads as TGTGCCAGCACGTTGGACATTAACACTGAAGCTTTCTTT.

The chain links TRBV5-8 to TRBJ2-3; 10 bases map to TRBD1. CDR3 length: 15 residues. With V trimmed by 4 bases and J by 4 bases, 6 bases remained unmatched. Germline V lookup: CDR1 SGHTS, CDR2 YDEGEE. CDR3 region: CASSTGQGVADTQYF. The DNA for the CDR3 is TGTGCCAGCAGCACCGGACAGGGGGTCGCAGATACGCAGTATTTT.

This clone showed up just once. The chain uses TRBV19 and TRBJ2-4; 10 bases fit TRBD2. The CDR3 is made up of 17 amino acids. V lost 3 bases to trimming and J lost 3 bases; unmatched junction nucleotides: 8. Germline lookup yields CDR1 LNHDA and CDR2 SQIVND (reference sequence). The CDR3 DNA sequence: TGTGCCAGTAGTATGAGTAGCGGGGGGCCAATCAAAAACATTCAGTACTTC. This sequence encodes CASSMSSGGPIKNIQYF.

This clone occurred a few times. The chain uses TRBV20-1 and TRBJ2-2; 11 bases are a match to TRBD2. The CDR3 extends over 15 amino acids. With 3 bases clipped from V and 4 bases from J, the junction kept 4 bases outside the gene matches. In germline, CDR1 is DFQATT, CDR2 SNEGSKA (reference sequence). Here the CDR3 reads CSASRLAGSTGELFF. In DNA form, the CDR3 reads TGCAGTGCTAGTAGACTAGCGGGGTCCACCGGGGAGCTGTTTTTT.